Listed below are T cell receptor beta chains from one sample, sequenced in a study of blood T cell repertoires in COVID-19. The protocol was immunoSEQ multiplex PCR, while the TCRdb copy is restricted to in-frame clones and leaves out a portion. This sample yields nearly 400,000 clones, of which roughly 86% are seen a single time; 1.7% belongs to the top ten. Sequencing input: PBMCs or T cells enriched from blood (not recorded which). The receptor set was obtained from a woman in her 30s who had recovered from COVID-19. CDR3s include the opening cysteine and the closing phenylalanine or tryptophan. Each record gives: D gene, clone size, J gene, V gene, CDR3 protein, CDR3 DNA. The D gene is left open where the match is weak. Clone size appears in some rows only: once, few, many, or a class for an expanded clone.

.	.	TRBJ2-5	TRBV5-1	CASRRLDDQETQYF	TGCGCCAGCAGGCGTCTCGATGACCAAGAGACCCAGTACTTC
TRBD1	.	TRBJ1-1	TRBV19	CASSPQGGTEAFF	TGTGCCAGTAGCCCACAGGGGGGCACTGAAGCTTTCTTT
.	few	TRBJ1-3	TRBV7-2	CASSLMGGSGNTIYF	TGTGCCAGCAGCTTAATGGGGGGCTCTGGAAACACCATATATTTT
.	.	TRBJ2-3	TRBV27	CASSQGGDTQYF	TGTGCCAGCAGTCAGGGGGGAGATACGCAGTATTTT
TRBD1	.	TRBJ1-2	TRBV27	CASSLRTGSRGYTF	TGTGCCAGCAGTTTAAGGACAGGGTCTCGTGGCTACACCTTC
.	.	TRBJ1-2	TRBV6-5	CASSYSWTQAEGYTF	TGTGCCAGCAGTTACTCGTGGACTCAGGCGGAGGGCTACACCTTC
.	.	TRBJ2-7	TRBV7-9	CASSLPTGTHRAGYF	TGTGCCAGCAGCTTACCTACCGGGACACATCGGGCAGGTTACTTC
.	.	TRBJ2-7	TRBV3-1/TRBV3-2	CASSRDSSYEQYF	TGTGCCAGCAGCCGGGACTCCTCCTACGAGCAGTACTTC
.	.	TRBJ2-3	TRBV11-2	CASSLEGGMGADTQYF	TGTGCCAGCAGCTTAGAAGGCGGGATGGGCGCAGATACGCAGTATTTT
TRBD2	.	TRBJ2-7	TRBV9	CASSPRPLAGESYEQYF	TGTGCCAGCAGCCCGCGACCCTTAGCGGGGGAATCATACGAGCAGTACTTC
.	.	TRBJ2-5	TRBV3-1/TRBV3-2	CASSRVKGLRETQYF	TGTGCCAGCAGCCGTGTCAAGGGGCTACGAGAGACCCAGTACTTC
TRBD1	.	TRBJ1-1	TRBV6-6	CASNTGTGYAEAFF	TGTGCCAGTAATACCGGGACAGGGTACGCTGAAGCTTTCTTT
.	.	TRBJ2-7	TRBV18	CASSINRDSYEQYF	TGTGCCAGCTCTATAAACAGGGATTCCTACGAGCAGTACTTC
.	.	TRBJ1-2	TRBV7-9	CASTPQAGGYTF	TGTGCCAGCACACCTCAGGCCGGTGGCTACACCTTC
TRBD1	.	TRBJ1-1	TRBV28	CASSPLTGWTEAFF	TGTGCCAGCAGTCCACTGACAGGGTGGACTGAAGCTTTCTTT
TRBD2	.	TRBJ2-3	TRBV19	CASSGTSGRADTQYF	TGTGCCAGTTCCGGGACTAGCGGGAGGGCCGATACGCAGTATTTT
.	.	TRBJ1-3	TRBV24-1	CATSDSGQTGNTIYF	TGTGCCACCAGTGATTCCGGACAGACTGGAAACACCATATATTTT
.	.	TRBJ1-2	TRBV5-6	CASSYRGGYTF	TGTGCCAGCAGCTACCGCGGTGGCTACACCTTC
.	.	TRBJ2-3	TRBV9	CASSRLFTDTQYF	TGTGCCAGCAGTCGACTATTCACAGATACGCAGTATTTT
.	once	TRBJ1-2	TRBV5-4	CASSLGTAEYGYTF	TGTGCCAGCAGCTTGGGGACAGCCGAATATGGCTACACCTTC
.	.	TRBJ1-1	TRBV19	CASSISLNTEAFF	TGTGCCAGTAGTATAAGCTTGAACACTGAAGCTTTCTTT
.	.	TRBJ1-2	TRBV7-2	CASSLESTEYGYTF	TGTGCCAGCAGCTTAGAATCGACAGAATATGGCTACACCTTC
.	.	TRBJ1-1	TRBV30	CAWSYGGANTEAFF	TGTGCCTGGAGTTACGGGGGGGCGAACACTGAAGCTTTCTTT
.	.	TRBJ2-5	TRBV5-6	CASSRLEEGRETQYF	TGTGCCAGCAGCCGATTAGAGGAGGGACGGGAGACCCAGTACTTC
.	.	TRBJ1-4	TRBV19	CASSILSTTNEKLFF	TGTGCCAGTAGTATATTGAGTACAACTAATGAAAAACTGTTTTTT
.	.	TRBJ2-1	TRBV11-3	CASSRTGSHEQFF	TGTGCCAGCAGCCGCACAGGGTCCCATGAGCAGTTCTTC
TRBD1	.	TRBJ1-5	TRBV6-5	CASSYSGQDNQPQHF	TGTGCCAGCAGTTACAGCGGACAGGACAATCAGCCCCAGCATTTT
.	.	TRBJ2-7	TRBV3-1/TRBV3-2	CASSRGLYEQYF	TGTGCCAGCAGCCGGGGCCTTTACGAGCAGTACTTC
.	once	TRBJ2-7	TRBV7-8	CASSSGVTYEQYF	TGTGCCAGCAGCTCGGGGGTCACCTACGAGCAGTACTTC
TRBD2	.	TRBJ2-5	TRBV9	CARCAMGGRETQYF	TGTGCCCGCTGCGCCATGGGGGGGAGGGAGACCCAGTACTTC
.	.	TRBJ1-2	TRBV18	CASSPPARLNYGYTF	TGTGCCAGCTCACCACCAGCCCGACTTAACTATGGCTACACCTTC
.	.	TRBJ2-7	TRBV14	CASSQAGGTRGQYF	TGTGCCAGCAGCCAGGCTGGTGGTACCCGGGGGCAGTACTTC
TRBD2	.	TRBJ2-3	TRBV4-2	CASSQDSGFAGGSDTQYF	TGTGCCAGCAGCCAAGATTCGGGATTCGCGGGAGGGTCAGATACGCAGTATTTT
.	.	TRBJ1-1	TRBV29-1	CSVEHGGNTEAFF	TGCAGCGTTGAACACGGGGGAAACACTGAAGCTTTCTTT
.	.	TRBJ1-2	TRBV28	CASSLQGPYGYTF	TGTGCCAGCAGTTTACAGGGGCCCTATGGCTACACCTTC
.	.	TRBJ2-1	TRBV2	CASSGQTNFNEQFF	TGTGCCAGCAGTGGGCAGACAAACTTCAATGAGCAGTTCTTC
.	.	TRBJ1-3	TRBV2	CASSAAGNTIYF	TGTGCCAGCAGTGCCGCGGGAAACACCATATATTTT